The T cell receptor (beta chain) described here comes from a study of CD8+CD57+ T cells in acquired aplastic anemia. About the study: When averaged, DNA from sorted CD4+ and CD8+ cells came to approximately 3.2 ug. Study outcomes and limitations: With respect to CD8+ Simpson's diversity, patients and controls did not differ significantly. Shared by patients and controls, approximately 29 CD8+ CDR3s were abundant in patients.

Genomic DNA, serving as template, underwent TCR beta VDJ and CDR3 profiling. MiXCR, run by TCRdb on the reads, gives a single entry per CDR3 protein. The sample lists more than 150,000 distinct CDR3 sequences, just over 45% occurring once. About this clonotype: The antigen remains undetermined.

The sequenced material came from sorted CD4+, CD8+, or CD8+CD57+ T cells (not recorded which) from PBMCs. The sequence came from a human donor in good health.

Written as DNA, the CDR3 is TGTGCCAGCAGTGCCGTAAGGGGGTTCGAGACCCAGTACTTC. It codes for CASSAVRGFETQYF. The chain combines TRBV9 with TRBJ2-5; maybe TRBD1 (6 bases). V gave up 5 bases and J gave up 5 bases, with 16 bases separating them. CDR1 and CDR2 from the germline V gene are SGDLS and YYNGEE. CDR3 length: 14 residues.